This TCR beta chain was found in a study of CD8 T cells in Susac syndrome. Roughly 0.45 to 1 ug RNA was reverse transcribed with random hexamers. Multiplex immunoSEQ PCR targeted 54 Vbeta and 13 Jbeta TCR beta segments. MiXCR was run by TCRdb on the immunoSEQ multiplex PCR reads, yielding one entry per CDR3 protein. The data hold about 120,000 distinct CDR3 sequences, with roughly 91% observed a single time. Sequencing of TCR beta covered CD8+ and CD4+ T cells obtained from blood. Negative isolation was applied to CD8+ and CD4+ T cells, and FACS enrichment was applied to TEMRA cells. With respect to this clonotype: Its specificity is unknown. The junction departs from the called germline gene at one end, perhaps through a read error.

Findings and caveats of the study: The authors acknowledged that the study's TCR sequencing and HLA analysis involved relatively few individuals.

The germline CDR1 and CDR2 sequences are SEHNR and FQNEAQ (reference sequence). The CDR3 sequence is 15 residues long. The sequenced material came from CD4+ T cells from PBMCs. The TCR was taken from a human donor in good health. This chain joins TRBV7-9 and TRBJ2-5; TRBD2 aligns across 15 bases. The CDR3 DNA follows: TGTGCCAGCAGCTTGGGACCGGGACTAGCGGGGGGAAACCACTTC. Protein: CASSLGPGLAGGNHF.